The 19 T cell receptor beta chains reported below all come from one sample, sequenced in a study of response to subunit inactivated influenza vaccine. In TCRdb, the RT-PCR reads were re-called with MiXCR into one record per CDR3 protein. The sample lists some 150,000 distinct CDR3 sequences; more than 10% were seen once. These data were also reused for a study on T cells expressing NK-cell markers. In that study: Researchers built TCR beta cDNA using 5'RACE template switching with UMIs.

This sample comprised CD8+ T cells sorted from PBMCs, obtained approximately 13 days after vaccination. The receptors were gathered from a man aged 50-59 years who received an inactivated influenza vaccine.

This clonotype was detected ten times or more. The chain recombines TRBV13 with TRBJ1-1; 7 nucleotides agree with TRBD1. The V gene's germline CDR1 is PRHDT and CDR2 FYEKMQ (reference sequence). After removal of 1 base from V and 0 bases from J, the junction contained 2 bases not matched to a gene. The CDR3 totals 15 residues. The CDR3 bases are TGTGCCAGCAGCTTAGCCACAGGGGTGAACACTGAAGCTTTCTTT. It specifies CASSLATGVNTEAFF.

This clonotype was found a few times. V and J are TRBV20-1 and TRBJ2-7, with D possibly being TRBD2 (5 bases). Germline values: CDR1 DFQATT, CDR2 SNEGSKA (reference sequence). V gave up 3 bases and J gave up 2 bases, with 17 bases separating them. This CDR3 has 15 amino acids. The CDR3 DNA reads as TGCAGTGCTAGTCCGCATCGGGGTCGACCCTACGAGCAGTACTTC. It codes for CSASPHRGRPYEQYF.

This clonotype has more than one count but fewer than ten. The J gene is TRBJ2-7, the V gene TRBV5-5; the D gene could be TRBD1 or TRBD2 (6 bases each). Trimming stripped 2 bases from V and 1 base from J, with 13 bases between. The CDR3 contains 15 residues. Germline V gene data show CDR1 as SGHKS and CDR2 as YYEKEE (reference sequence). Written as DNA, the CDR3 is TGTGCCAGCAGCTTTGGAGGGGGGACTTCCTACGAGCAGTACTTC. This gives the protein CASSFGGGTSYEQYF.

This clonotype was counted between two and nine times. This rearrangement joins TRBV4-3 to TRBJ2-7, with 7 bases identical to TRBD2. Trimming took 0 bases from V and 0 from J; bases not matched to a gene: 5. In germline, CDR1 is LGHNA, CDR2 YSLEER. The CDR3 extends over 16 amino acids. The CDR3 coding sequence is TGCGCCAGCAGCCAAGATTTAGCTAGCGGCTCCTACGAGCAGTACTTC. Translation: CASSQDLASGSYEQYF.

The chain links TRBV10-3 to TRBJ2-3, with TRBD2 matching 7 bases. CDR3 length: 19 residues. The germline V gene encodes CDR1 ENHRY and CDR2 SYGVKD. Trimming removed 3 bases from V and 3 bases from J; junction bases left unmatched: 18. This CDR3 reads CAISDFLVSAGWGTDTQYF. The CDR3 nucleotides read TGTGCCATCAGTGATTTTCTCGTTTCAGCGGGATGGGGGACAGATACGCAGTATTTT.

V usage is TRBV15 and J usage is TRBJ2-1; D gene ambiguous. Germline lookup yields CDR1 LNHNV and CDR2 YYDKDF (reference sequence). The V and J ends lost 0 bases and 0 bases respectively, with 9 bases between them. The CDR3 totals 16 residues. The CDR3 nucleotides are TGTGCCACCAGCAGAGAGCGGATCCGCTCCTACAATGAGCAGTTCTTC. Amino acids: CATSRERIRSYNEQFF.

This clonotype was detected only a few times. The CDR3 here is CASSWGQGKDNQPQHF. For the CDR3, the DNA is TGTGCCAGCAGTTGGGGACAGGGAAAGGACAATCAGCCCCAGCATTTT. The chain employs TRBV12-3 or TRBV12-4 and TRBJ1-5; TRBD1 matches 9 bases. The CDR3 has 16 residues. The V segment lost 4 bases and the J segment 3 bases; nucleotides outside the gene matches: 7.

The CDR3 region is CAWRQGREQYF. CDR3 in DNA: TGTGCCTGGAGGCAGGGTCGCGAGCAGTACTTC. The gene calls are TRBV30 and TRBJ2-7; tentatively, D is TRBD1 (5 bases). Per germline, CDR1 GTSNPN and CDR2 SVGIG (reference sequence). The CDR3 contains 11 residues. V lost 3 bases and J 6 bases, leaving 9 bases between the germline ends.

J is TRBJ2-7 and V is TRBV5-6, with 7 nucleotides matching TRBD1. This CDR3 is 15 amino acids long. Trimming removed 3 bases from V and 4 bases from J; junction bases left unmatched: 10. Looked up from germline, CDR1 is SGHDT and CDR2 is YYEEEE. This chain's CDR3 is CASSSEGTGEYEQYF. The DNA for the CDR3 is TGTGCCAGCAGCTCAGAAGGAACAGGGGAGTACGAGCAGTACTTC.

The CDR3 loop reads CASRPRTGREGYEQYF. The CDR3, as DNA: TGTGCCAGCAGACCACGGACAGGGCGTGAGGGATACGAGCAGTACTTC. The chain links TRBV6-1 to TRBJ2-7, with TRBD1 matching 8 bases. Germline assignment: CDR1 MNHNS and CDR2 SASEGT. This CDR3 has 16 amino acids. After removal of 6 bases from V and 4 bases from J, the junction contained 14 bases not matched to a gene.

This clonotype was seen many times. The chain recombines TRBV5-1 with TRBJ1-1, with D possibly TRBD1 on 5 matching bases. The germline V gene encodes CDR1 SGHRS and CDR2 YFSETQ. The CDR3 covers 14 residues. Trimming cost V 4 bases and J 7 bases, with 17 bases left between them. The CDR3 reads CASSPGDGQNEAFF. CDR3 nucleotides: TGCGCCAGCAGCCCGGGGGATGGGCAAAATGAAGCTTTCTTT.

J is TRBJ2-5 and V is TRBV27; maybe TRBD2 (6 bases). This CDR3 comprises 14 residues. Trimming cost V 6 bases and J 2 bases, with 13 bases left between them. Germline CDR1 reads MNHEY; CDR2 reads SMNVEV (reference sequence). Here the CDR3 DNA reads TGTGCCAGCAGCACGGGACTTAGACAAGAGACCCAGTACTTC. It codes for CASSTGLRQETQYF.

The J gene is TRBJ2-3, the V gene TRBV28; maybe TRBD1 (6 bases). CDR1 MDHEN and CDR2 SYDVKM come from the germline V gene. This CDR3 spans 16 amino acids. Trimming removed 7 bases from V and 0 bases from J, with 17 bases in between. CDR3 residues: CASTIGQLDSTDTQYF. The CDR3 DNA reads TGTGCCAGCACCATAGGACAGTTAGATAGCACAGATACGCAGTATTTT.

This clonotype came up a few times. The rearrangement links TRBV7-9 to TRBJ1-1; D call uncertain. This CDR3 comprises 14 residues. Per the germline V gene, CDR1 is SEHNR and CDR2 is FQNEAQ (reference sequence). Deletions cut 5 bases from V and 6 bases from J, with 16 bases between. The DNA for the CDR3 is TGTGCCAGCAGCCTACAAATCGCCGCAGCTGAAGCTTTCTTT. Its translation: CASSLQIAAAEAFF.

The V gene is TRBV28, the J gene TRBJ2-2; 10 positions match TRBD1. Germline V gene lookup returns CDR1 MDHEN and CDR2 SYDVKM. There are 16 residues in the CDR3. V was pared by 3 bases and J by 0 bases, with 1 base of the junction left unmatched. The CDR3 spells CASSFGQGANTGELFF. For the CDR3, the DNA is TGTGCCAGCAGTTTTGGACAGGGGGCGAACACCGGGGAGCTGTTTTTT.

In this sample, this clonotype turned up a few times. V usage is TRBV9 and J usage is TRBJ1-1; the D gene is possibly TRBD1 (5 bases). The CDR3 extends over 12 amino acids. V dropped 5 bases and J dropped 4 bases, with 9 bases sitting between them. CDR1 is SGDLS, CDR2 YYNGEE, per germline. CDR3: CASRGGTTEAFF. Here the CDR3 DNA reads TGTGCCAGCAGGGGCGGGACCACTGAAGCTTTCTTT.

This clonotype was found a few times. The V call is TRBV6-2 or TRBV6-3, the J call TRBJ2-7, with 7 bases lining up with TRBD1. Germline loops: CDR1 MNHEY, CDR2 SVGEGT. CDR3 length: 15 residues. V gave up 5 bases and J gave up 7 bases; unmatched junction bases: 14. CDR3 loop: CASSAPSLTGFEQYF. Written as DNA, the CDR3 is TGTGCCAGCAGTGCACCCTCCCTGACAGGGTTTGAGCAGTACTTC.

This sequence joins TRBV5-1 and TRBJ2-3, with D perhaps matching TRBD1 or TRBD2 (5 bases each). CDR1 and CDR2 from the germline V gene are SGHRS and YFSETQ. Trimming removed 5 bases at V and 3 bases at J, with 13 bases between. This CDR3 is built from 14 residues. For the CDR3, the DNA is TGCGCCAGCAGGGTGACAGAGGGGACAGATACGCAGTATTTT. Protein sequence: CASRVTEGTDTQYF.

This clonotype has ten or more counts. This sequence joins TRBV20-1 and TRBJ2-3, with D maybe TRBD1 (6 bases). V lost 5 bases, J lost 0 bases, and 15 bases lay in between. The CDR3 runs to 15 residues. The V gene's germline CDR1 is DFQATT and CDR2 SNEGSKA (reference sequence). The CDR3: CSADRDTLSTDTQYF. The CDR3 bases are TGCAGTGCTGACCGGGACACTCTAAGCACAGATACGCAGTATTTT.